These T cell receptor beta chains were read from a single sample in a study of OX40 agonist ivuxolimab in advanced cancers. Sequencing used immunoSEQ multiplex PCR; TCRdb keeps in-frame clones, though not all of them. Among 60,000 or so clones listed, 90% to 95% were seen once. The sequenced sample was CD4+ or CD8+ T cells sorted from blood, obtained in a trial of the OX40 agonist ivuxolimab. The receptors were gathered from an adult with an advanced solid tumor such as melanoma, head and neck, liver or kidney cancer. Each CDR3 is given with its conserved first and last residue. Each record gives: CDR3 protein, CDR3 DNA, D gene, CDR3 length, J gene, V gene, clone size. The D gene is left open where the match is weak. Expanded clones are given a class, and other clones once, few, many or no size at all.

CASSDRRGLAGPNTGELFF | TGTGCCAGCAGCGATCGGAGAGGACTAGCGGGCCCGAACACCGGGGAGCTGTTTTTT | TRBD2 | 19 | TRBJ2-2 | TRBV9 | NA
CASSLHYTSTDTQYF | TGTGCCAGCAGTCTGCATTATACTAGCACAGATACGCAGTATTTT | NA | 15 | TRBJ2-3 | TRBV27 | NA
CAIRKDRDGTEAFF | TGTGCCATCAGAAAAGACAGGGATGGCACTGAAGCTTTCTTT | TRBD1 | 14 | TRBJ1-1 | TRBV10-3 | NA
CASSPGQGGEQYF | TGTGCCAGTAGCCCGGGACAGGGTGGCGAGCAGTACTTC | TRBD1 | 13 | TRBJ2-7 | TRBV19 | NA
CASSDGGGQPQHF | TGTGCCAGCAGCGACGGGGGAGGCCAGCCCCAGCATTTT | NA | 13 | TRBJ1-5 | TRBV9 | NA
CASSDKGRTNEKLFF | TGTGCCAGCAGCGACAAGGGCAGGACTAATGAAAAACTGTTTTTT | NA | 15 | TRBJ1-4 | TRBV7-9 | once
CASSLPSGRVYEQYF | TGTGCCAGCAGCTTGCCTAGCGGGAGGGTCTACGAGCAGTACTTC | TRBD2 | 15 | TRBJ2-7 | TRBV5-5 | NA
CASSLAQGAKETQYF | TGTGCCAGCAGCTTAGCCCAGGGGGCAAAAGAGACCCAGTACTTC | TRBD1 | 15 | TRBJ2-5 | TRBV7-9 | once
CASSSYYTDTQYF | TGTGCCAGCAGCTCCTATTACACAGATACGCAGTATTTT | NA | 13 | TRBJ2-3 | TRBV6-6 | NA
CASSRGYSDEKLFF | TGTGCCAGCAGCCGGGGGTATTCGGATGAAAAACTGTTTTTT | NA | 14 | TRBJ1-4 | TRBV28 | NA
CASSLGGDYNEQFF | TGTGCCAGCAGCTTAGGAGGGGATTACAATGAGCAGTTCTTC | NA | 14 | TRBJ2-1 | TRBV11-2 | NA
CASSVSFGGFRTDTQYF | TGTGCCAGCAGCGTAAGCTTTGGCGGATTCCGCACAGATACGCAGTATTTT | NA | 17 | TRBJ2-3 | TRBV9 | NA
CASSYGVGEQYF | TGTGCCAGCAGTTATGGCGTTGGCGAGCAGTACTTC | NA | 12 | TRBJ2-7 | TRBV11-3 | NA
CASSEAGNSYNEQFF | TGTGCCAGCAGTGAAGCGGGAAACTCCTACAATGAGCAGTTCTTC | NA | 15 | TRBJ2-1 | TRBV6-1 | NA
CASSPSSLQETQYF | TGTGCCAGCAGTCCATCAAGCCTTCAAGAGACCCAGTACTTC | NA | 14 | TRBJ2-5 | TRBV28 | once
CASSALSGYTF | TGTGCCAGCAGCGCCCTTTCCGGCTACACCTTC | NA | 11 | TRBJ1-2 | TRBV9 | NA
CASSLDRLANYGYTF | TGTGCCAGCAGCCTTGACAGGTTAGCTAACTATGGCTACACCTTC | NA | 15 | TRBJ1-2 | TRBV6-5 | NA
CASSLATPNTEAFF | TGTGCCAGCAGCTTAGCGACACCGAACACTGAAGCTTTCTTT | NA | 14 | TRBJ1-1 | TRBV7-9 | once
CASRGGDYGYTF | TGTGCCAGCAGGGGCGGGGACTATGGCTACACCTTC | NA | 12 | TRBJ1-2 | TRBV6-6 | NA
CASSMDSNQPQHF | TGTGCCAGTAGTATGGATAGCAATCAGCCCCAGCATTTT | NA | 13 | TRBJ1-5 | TRBV19 | NA
CASSPYGGGINNEQFF | TGTGCCAGCAGCCCCTATGGGGGCGGGATAAACAATGAGCAGTTCTTC | NA | 16 | TRBJ2-1 | TRBV7-3 | NA
CASSPEGSYNEQFF | TGCGCCAGCAGCCCCGAGGGAAGCTACAATGAGCAGTTCTTC | NA | 14 | TRBJ2-1 | TRBV5-1 | NA
CASSPGGTQYF | TGTGCCAGCAGCCCCGGGGGTACGCAGTATTTT | NA | 11 | TRBJ2-3 | TRBV27 | NA
CASSLAGFSGNTIYF | TGTGCCAGCAGTTTAGCCGGATTCTCTGGAAACACCATATATTTT | NA | 15 | TRBJ1-3 | TRBV27 | NA
CAIKVEETQYF | TGTGCCATCAAGGTGGAAGAGACCCAGTACTTC | NA | 11 | TRBJ2-5 | TRBV6-1 | NA